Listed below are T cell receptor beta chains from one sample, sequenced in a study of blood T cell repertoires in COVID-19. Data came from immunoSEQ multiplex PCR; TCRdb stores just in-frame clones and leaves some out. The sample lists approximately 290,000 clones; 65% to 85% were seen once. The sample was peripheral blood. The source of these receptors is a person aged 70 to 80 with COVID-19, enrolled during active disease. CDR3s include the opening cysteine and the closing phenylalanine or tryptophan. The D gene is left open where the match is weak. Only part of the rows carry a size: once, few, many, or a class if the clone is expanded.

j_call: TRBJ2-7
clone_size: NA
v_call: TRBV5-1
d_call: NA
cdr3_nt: TGCGCCAGCAGCTTGGACAGCTCCCCCGGTCGGGAGCAGTACTTC
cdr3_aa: CASSLDSSPGREQYF

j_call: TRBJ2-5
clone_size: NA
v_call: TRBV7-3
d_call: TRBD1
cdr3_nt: TGTGCCAGCAGCTTAACTGGGCAGGGGGCTGAGGAGACCCAGTACTTC
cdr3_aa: CASSLTGQGAEETQYF

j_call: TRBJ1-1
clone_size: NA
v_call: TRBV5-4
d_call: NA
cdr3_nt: TGTGCCAGCAGCAATGGCGGAAGGAACACTGAAGCTTTCTTT
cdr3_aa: CASSNGGRNTEAFF

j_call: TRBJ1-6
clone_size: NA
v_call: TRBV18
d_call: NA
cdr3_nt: TGTGCCAGCTCACCAGAGTTTGACAGCCCATCCCTCCACTTT
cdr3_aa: CASSPEFDSPSLHF

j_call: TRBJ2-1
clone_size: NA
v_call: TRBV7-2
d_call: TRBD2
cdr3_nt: TGTGCCAGCAACCGTCAAACTAGCGGGAGTTTCAATGAGCAGTTCTTC
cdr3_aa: CASNRQTSGSFNEQFF

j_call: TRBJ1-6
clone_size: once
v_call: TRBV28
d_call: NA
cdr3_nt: TGTGCCAGCAGGGGGCTGTTGTGGCAGGGTTCACCCCTCCACTTT
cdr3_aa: CASRGLLWQGSPLHF

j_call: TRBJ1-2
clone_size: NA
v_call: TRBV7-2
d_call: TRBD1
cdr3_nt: TGTGCCAGCAGCACAAGGACAGGGGGCGGATCTGGCTACACCTTC
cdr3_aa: CASSTRTGGGSGYTF

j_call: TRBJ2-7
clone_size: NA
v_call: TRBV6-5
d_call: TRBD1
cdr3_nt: TGTGCCAGCAGCATGACAGGGTTCTACGAGCAGTACTTC
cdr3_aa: CASSMTGFYEQYF

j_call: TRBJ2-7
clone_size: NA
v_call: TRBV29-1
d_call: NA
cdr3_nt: TGCAGCGTTGTTGGGTCAGGGTCGGGCGAGCAGTACTTC
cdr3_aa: CSVVGSGSGEQYF

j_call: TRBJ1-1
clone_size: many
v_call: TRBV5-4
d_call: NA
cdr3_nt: TGTGCCAGCAGCTGGAAGGTGGTTCGGGGACTACCGAACACTGAAGCTTTCTTT
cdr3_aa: CASSWKVVRGLPNTEAFF

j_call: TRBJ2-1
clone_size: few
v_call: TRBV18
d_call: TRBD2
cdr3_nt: TGTGCCAGCTCACCAGGTAGCGGGAGCTCCTACAATGAGCAGTTCTTC
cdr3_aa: CASSPGSGSSYNEQFF

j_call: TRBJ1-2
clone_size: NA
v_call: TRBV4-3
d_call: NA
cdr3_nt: TGCGCCAGCAGCCACGCCTATAAACAGGTTTTTAACTATGGCTACACCTTC
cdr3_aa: CASSHAYKQVFNYGYTF

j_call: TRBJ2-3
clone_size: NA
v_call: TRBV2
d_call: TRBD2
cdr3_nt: TGTGCCAGCAGTAATACTAGCGGGAGGGCCTTCTCTAGCACAGATACGCAGTATTTT
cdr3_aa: CASSNTSGRAFSSTDTQYF

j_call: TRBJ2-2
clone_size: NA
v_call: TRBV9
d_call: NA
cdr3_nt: TGTGCCAGCAGCTCCCGACTAGTTCCCGGGGAGCTGTTTTTT
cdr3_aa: CASSSRLVPGELFF

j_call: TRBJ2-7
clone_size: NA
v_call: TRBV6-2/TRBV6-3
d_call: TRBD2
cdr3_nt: TGTGCCAGCAGCAACGGGGGACTAGTAGGGGCCGAGCAGTACTTC
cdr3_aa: CASSNGGLVGAEQYF

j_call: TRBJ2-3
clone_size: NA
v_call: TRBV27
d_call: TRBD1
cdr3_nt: TGTGCCAGCAGTACACAGGGGGGAACAGATACGCAGTATTTT
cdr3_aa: CASSTQGGTDTQYF

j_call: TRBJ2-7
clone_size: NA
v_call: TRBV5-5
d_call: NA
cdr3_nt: TGTGCCAGCAGCCTAGGGGGGGTCAGGACCTACGAGCAGTACTTC
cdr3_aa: CASSLGGVRTYEQYF

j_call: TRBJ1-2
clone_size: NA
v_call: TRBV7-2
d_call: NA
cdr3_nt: TGTGCCAGCAGCCTAAAGTTAGGACAGTCCGGCTACACCTTC
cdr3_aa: CASSLKLGQSGYTF

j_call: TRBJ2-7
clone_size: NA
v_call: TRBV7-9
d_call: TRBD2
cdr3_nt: TGTGCCAGCAGCATCGGGACTAGCGGCTACGAGCAGTACTTC
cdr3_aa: CASSIGTSGYEQYF

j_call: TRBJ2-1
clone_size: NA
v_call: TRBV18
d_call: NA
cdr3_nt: TGTGCCAGCTCACCAGAGAGGGGGACGCCAACCTCGGGGTTCTTC
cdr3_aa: CASSPERGTPTSGFF

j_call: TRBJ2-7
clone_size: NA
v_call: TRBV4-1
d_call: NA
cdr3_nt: TGCGCCAGCAGCTCAAACCCGGCAGGCCTCTACGAGCAGTACTTC
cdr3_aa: CASSSNPAGLYEQYF

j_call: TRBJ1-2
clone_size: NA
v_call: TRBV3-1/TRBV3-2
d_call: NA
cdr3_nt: TGTGCCAGCAGCCACAAAGGGAGGCGTGGCTACACCTTC
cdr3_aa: CASSHKGRRGYTF

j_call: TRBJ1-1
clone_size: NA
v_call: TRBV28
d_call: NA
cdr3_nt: TGTGCCAGCAGTTCGGAACCGAGAGAGAGCGCTGAAGCTTTCTTT
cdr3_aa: CASSSEPRESAEAFF

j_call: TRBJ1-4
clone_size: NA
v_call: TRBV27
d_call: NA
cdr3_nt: TGTGCCAGCAGTTTAGGGTTGGGCGGGTTTAATGAAAAACTGTTTTTT
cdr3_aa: CASSLGLGGFNEKLFF

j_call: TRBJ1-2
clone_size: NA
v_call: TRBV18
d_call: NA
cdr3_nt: TGTGCCAGCTCACCACTTCAGGACAGCCTCTATGGCTACACCTTC
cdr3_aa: CASSPLQDSLYGYTF

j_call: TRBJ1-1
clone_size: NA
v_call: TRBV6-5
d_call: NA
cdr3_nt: TGTGCCAGCAGGGACGCGGGGGCGACTGAAGCTTTCTTT
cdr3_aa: CASRDAGATEAFF

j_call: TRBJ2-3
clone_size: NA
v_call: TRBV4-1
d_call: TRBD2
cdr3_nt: TGCGCCAGCAGCCAGAGGGGGACTAGCGTAACAGATACGCAGTATTTT
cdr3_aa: CASSQRGTSVTDTQYF

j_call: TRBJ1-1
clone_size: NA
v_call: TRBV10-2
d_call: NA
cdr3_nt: TGCGCCAGCAGTGGACCGCCGGGACTGCAGAACACTGAAGCTTTCTTT
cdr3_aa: CASSGPPGLQNTEAFF